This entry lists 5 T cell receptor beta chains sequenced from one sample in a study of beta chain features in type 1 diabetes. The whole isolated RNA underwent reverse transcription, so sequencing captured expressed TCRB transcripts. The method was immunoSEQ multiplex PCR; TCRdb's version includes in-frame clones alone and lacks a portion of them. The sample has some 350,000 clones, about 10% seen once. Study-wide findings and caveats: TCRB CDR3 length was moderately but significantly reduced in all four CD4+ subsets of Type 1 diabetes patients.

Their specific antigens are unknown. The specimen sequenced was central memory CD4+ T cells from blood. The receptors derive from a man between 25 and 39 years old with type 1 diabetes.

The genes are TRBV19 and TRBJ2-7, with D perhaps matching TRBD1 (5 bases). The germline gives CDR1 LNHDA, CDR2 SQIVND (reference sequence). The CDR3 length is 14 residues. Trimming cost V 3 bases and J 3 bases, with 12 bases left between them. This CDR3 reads CASSINTGYYEQYF. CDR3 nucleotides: TGTGCCAGTAGTATTAATACAGGATACTACGAGCAGTACTTC.

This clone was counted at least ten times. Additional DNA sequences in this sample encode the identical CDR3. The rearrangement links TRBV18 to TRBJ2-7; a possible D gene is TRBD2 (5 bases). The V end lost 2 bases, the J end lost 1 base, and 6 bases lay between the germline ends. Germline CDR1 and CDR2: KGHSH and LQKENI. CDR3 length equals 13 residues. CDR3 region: CASSPGESYEQYF. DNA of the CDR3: TGTGCCAGCTCACCAGGGGAGTCCTACGAGCAGTACTTC.

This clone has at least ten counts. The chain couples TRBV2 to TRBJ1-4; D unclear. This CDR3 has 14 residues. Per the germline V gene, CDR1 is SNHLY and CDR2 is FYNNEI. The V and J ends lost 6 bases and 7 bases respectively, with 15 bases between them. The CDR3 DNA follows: TGTGCCAGCAGGGAATGGAGGGATGTTGAAAAACTGTTTTTT. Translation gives CASREWRDVEKLFF.

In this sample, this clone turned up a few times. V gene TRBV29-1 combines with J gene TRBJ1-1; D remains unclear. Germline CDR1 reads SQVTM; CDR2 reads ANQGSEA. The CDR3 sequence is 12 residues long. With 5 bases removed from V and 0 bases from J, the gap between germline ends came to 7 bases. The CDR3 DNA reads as TGCAGCGTTTCGGACCTGAACACTGAAGCTTTCTTT. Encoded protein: CSVSDLNTEAFF. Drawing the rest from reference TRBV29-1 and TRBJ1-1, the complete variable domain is SAVISQKPSRDICQRGTSLTIQCQVDSQVTMMFWYRQQPGQSLTLIATANQGSEATYESGFVIDKFPISRPNLTFSTLTVSNMSPEDSSIYLCSVSDLNTEAFFGQGTRLTVV.

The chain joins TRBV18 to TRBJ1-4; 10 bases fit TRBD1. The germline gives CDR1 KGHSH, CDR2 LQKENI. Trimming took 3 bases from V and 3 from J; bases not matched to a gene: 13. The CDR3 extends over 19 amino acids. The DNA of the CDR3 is TGTGCCAGCTCACCGTTTCGACCGGGACAGGGGTGGTCTAATGAAAAACTGTTTTTT. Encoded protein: CASSPFRPGQGWSNEKLFF.